Listed below are T cell receptor beta chains from one sample, sequenced in a study of T cell repertoires in cytomegalovirus infection. One entry per CDR3 protein, called by TCRdb with MiXCR from the reads. Of roughly 180,000 distinct CDR3 sequences listed, approximately 17% are singletons. The sequencing input was CD8+ T cells from PBMCs. These receptors originate from a human donor in good health (CMV status not recorded). Some clones in this sample may be carry-over from other donors' samples. The CDR3 runs from the conserved cysteine through the conserved F or W. D genes are given only for firm matches. Expanded clones get a size class; other rows say once, few or many, or leave the size out.

d_gene,abundance,j_gene,v_gene,CDR3nt,CDR3aa
-,-,TRBJ1-1,TRBV29-1,TGCAGCGTTGGTGGGGACACTGAAGCTTTCTTT,CSVGGDTEAFF
TRBD2,-,TRBJ2-5,TRBV11-2,TGTGCCAGCAGCCGATCTAGCGGGGGGGCTATAGAGACCCAGTACTTC,CASSRSSGGAIETQYF
TRBD2,few,TRBJ2-3,TRBV12-3/TRBV12-4,TGTGCCAGCAGCTGGACTAGCGGGGCAGATACGCAGTATTTT,CASSWTSGADTQYF
-,few,TRBJ1-2,TRBV29-1,TGCAGCGTTGAACTTGGGGGGAGCTATGGCTACACCTTC,CSVELGGSYGYTF
-,few,TRBJ1-5,TRBV10-3,TGTGCCATCAGTGAGTACCCCGGGCCAGGGAGTCAGCCCCAGCATTTT,CAISEYPGPGSQPQHF
-,few,TRBJ1-2,TRBV12-3/TRBV12-4,TGTGCCAGCAGTCTGGGACGATACAGGGACTATGGCTACACCTTC,CASSLGRYRDYGYTF
-,-,TRBJ1-1,TRBV7-6,TGTGCCAGCAGCTCGGTGGAGAAGACGAACACTGAAGCTTTCTTT,CASSSVEKTNTEAFF
-,few,TRBJ2-2,TRBV6-5,TGTGCCGGGGGACTCTCGAACACCGGGGAGCTGTTTTTT,CAGGLSNTGELFF
-,-,TRBJ1-1,TRBV12-3/TRBV12-4,TGTGCCAGCAGTCCTCCGAATCTGACAGCACTGACACTTGTAGCTTTCTTT,CASSPPNLTALTLVAFF
-,few,TRBJ2-2,TRBV20-1,TGCAGTGCTAGACCAACTAGAGACGGGGAGCTGTTTTTT,CSARPTRDGELFF
-,few,TRBJ2-7,TRBV10-3,TGTGCCATCAGTGAGAGGGGAGGTAGCGTGCGTTCCTACGAGCAGTACTTC,CAISERGGSVRSYEQYF
-,many,TRBJ1-1,TRBV7-9,TGTGCCAGCAGCTTCGGGACGGATGAAGCTTTCTTT,CASSFGTDEAFF
TRBD2,-,TRBJ2-1,TRBV6-8,TGTGCCAGCAGTTCGACTAGCGGGGGCCCCCGGAATGAGCAGTTCTTC,CASSSTSGGPRNEQFF
-,-,TRBJ1-4,TRBV2,TGTGCCAGCAGGGTCCCAGAAGAGATAAATGAAAAACTGTTTTTT,CASRVPEEINEKLFF
-,-,TRBJ2-5,TRBV3-1,TGTGCCAGCAGCCCCCCACAGGTGTCGGAGACCCAGTACTTC,CASSPPQVSETQYF
-,-,TRBJ2-3,TRBV20-1,TGCAGTGCTAGAGATCATGGGAAGTCAGATACGCAGTATTTT,CSARDHGKSDTQYF
-,few,TRBJ2-7,TRBV7-9,TGTGCCAGCAGCTTAGTTGGTGGGTTTAGCGAGCAGTACTTC,CASSLVGGFSEQYF
-,-,TRBJ2-5,TRBV18,TGTGCCAGCTCACCACGGGCGGGGTACCAAGAGACCCAGTACTTC,CASSPRAGYQETQYF
TRBD1,few,TRBJ1-5,TRBV7-8,TGTGCCAGCAGCGCCGCGACAGGGGGTAATCAGCCCCAGCATTTT,CASSAATGGNQPQHF
-,many,TRBJ2-2,TRBV2,TGTGCCAGCAGTGCCGGGGAGCTGTTTTTT,CASSAGELFF
TRBD1,many,TRBJ1-5,TRBV7-8,TGTGCCAGCAGCTTCAGGGACAGGGCAGGTCAGCCCCAGCATTTT,CASSFRDRAGQPQHF
-,few,TRBJ1-5,TRBV12-3/TRBV12-4,TGTGCCAGCAGTGCCGTTGGGGGGCGCGAGCAGCCCCAGCATTTT,CASSAVGGREQPQHF
-,-,TRBJ2-7,TRBV6-1,TGTGCCAGCAGTCCCCGGGCCTTCTACGAGCAGTACTTC,CASSPRAFYEQYF
-,-,TRBJ2-3,TRBV30,TGTGCCTGTACAGGGACTCGCACAGATACGCAGTATTTT,CACTGTRTDTQYF
-,-,TRBJ1-2,TRBV11-2,TGTGCCAGCAGCCTATGGGACGCCGAGAACTATGGCTACACCTTC,CASSLWDAENYGYTF
TRBD1,few,TRBJ1-5,TRBV28,TGTGCCAGCAACCCCCGGACAGGGAGCAATCAGCCCCAGCATTTT,CASNPRTGSNQPQHF
-,once,TRBJ1-5,TRBV6-2/TRBV6-3,TGTGCCAGCAGTTATAGTCGGAACAATCAGCCCCAGCATTTT,CASSYSRNNQPQHF
-,-,TRBJ2-2,TRBV20-1,TGCAGTGCTAGAGCAGGGCAGGCCGGGGAGCTGTTTTTT,CSARAGQAGELFF
-,many,TRBJ2-7,TRBV28,TGTGCCAGCAGTTCCAACAGGGTCCGGTACGAGCAGTACTTC,CASSSNRVRYEQYF
-,-,TRBJ2-1,TRBV29-1,TGCAGCGTTGAAGTCAGGAGCAGTGAGCAGTTCTTC,CSVEVRSSEQFF
-,-,TRBJ1-2,TRBV7-9,TGTGCCAGCAGCTTAGGGGTCCGGGCGCCGGGCTATGGCTACACCTTC,CASSLGVRAPGYGYTF
-,few,TRBJ2-3,TRBV9,TGTGCCAGCAGCTTTCAGACGACAGATACGCAGTATTTT,CASSFQTTDTQYF
TRBD2,few,TRBJ2-1,TRBV2,TGTGCCAGCAGTGAATCCGCGGGGGGATACAATGAGCAGTTCTTC,CASSESAGGYNEQFF